Shown below are 8 T cell receptor beta chains from a single sample sequenced in a study of blood T cells in healthy people across ages. Together with a sample-barcoded 5' primer, a J-beta primer mix was included in a second PCR lasting about 6 to 12 cycles. TCRdb passed the 5' RACE reads through MiXCR, listing each CDR3 protein once. The sample gives more than 1.4 million distinct CDR3 sequences, 42% of which show up once; roughly 7.9% is in the top ten. The material sequenced was blood. These receptors came from a woman younger than 35 in good health.

The chain recombines TRBV20-1 with TRBJ2-1; the match to TRBD2 covers 8 bases. V was pared by 1 base and J by 8 bases, with 13 bases of the junction left unmatched. The CDR3 spans 16 residues. The germline gives CDR1 DFQATT, CDR2 SNEGSKA (reference sequence). The CDR3 spells CSARAPGLVNDDEQFF. The CDR3 DNA follows: TGCAGTGCTAGAGCCCCGGGACTAGTGAACGACGATGAGCAGTTCTTC.

This clonotype was seen ten or more times. This chain links TRBV27 with TRBJ1-2; 9 bases align to TRBD1. Germline CDR1 reads MNHEY; CDR2 reads SMNVEV (reference sequence). The CDR3 totals 13 residues. The J segment lost 7 bases and the V segment lost 5 bases, leaving 5 bases of the junction unmatched. The CDR3: CASSLTGGFGYTF. The CDR3 nucleotides are TGTGCCAGCAGTCTCACAGGGGGCTTTGGCTACACCTTC.

This sequence joins TRBV27 and TRBJ1-1; 11 bases map to TRBD1. CDR3 length equals 16 residues. From germline, CDR1 is MNHEY and CDR2 SMNVEV (reference sequence). Trimming removed 6 bases from V and 6 bases from J; junction bases left unmatched: 12. The DNA of the CDR3 is TGTGCCAGCAGAACTTGGACAGGGGGCATACCCGCTGAAGCTTTCTTT. It is translated as CASRTWTGGIPAEAFF.

This clonotype was seen a handful of times. The chain links TRBV15 to TRBJ2-5, with a possible D match to TRBD2 (5 bases). CDR3 length: 13 residues. CDR1 and CDR2 from the germline V gene are LNHNV and YYDKDF (reference sequence). Trimming removed 6 bases at V and 13 bases at J, with 21 bases between. CDR3 bases: TGTGCCACCAGTCAGAGGTCGAGCGGATTGCGGTACTTC. Protein: CATSQRSSGLRYF.

The rearrangement links TRBV5-1 to TRBJ2-1; 8 bases fit TRBD2. There are 15 residues in the CDR3. V was clipped by 6 bases and J by 3 bases; unmatched bases: 8. Looked up from germline, CDR1 is SGHRS and CDR2 is YFSETQ. This CDR3 reads CASTLSGGFYNEQFF. CDR3 DNA sequence: TGCGCCAGCACGCTCAGCGGGGGCTTCTACAATGAGCAGTTCTTC.

This clonotype was observed a few times. This chain uses TRBV3-1 with TRBJ2-7; D tentatively fits TRBD1 or TRBD2 (5 bases each). V dropped 4 bases and J dropped 2 bases, with 15 bases sitting between them. Germline V gives CDR1 LGHDT, CDR2 YNNKEL (reference sequence). CDR3 length: 15 residues. CDR3 in DNA: TGTGCCAGCAGCCCGACCGAGGGGTATACCTACGAGCAGTACTTC. It specifies CASSPTEGYTYEQYF.

The J gene is TRBJ2-4, the V gene TRBV3-1; a possible D gene is TRBD1 (5 bases). The DNA matches TRBJ2-7 better at its end, which makes the J call doubtful. The CDR3 totals 16 residues. CDR1 and CDR2 from the germline V gene are LGHDT and YNNKEL (reference sequence). In nucleotides, the CDR3 is TGTGCCAGCAGCCAAGAGGGGCGGCAGCCCTTCGACGAGCAGTACTTC. Amino acid sequence: CASSQEGRQPFDEQYF.

This clonotype was recorded a few times. This sequence joins TRBV28 and TRBJ2-3; D may be TRBD2 (7 bases). Germline lookup yields CDR1 MDHEN and CDR2 SYDVKM. CDR3 length: 14 residues. Trimming removed 4 bases from V and 5 bases from J, with 13 bases in between. The CDR3 DNA reads as TGTGCCAGCAGTTGGGGGCGGGGGATAGATACGCAGTATTTT. Protein: CASSWGRGIDTQYF.